What follows are 15 T cell receptor beta chains derived from one specimen sequenced in a study of blood T cells in healthy people across ages. It was with a sample-barcoded 5' primer and a J-beta primer mix that a second PCR of roughly 7 to 12 cycles was run. TCRdb ran MiXCR on the 5' RACE reads and lists one entry per CDR3 protein. This table holds 920,000 or so distinct CDR3 sequences, 40% to 50% found once. The material sequenced was blood. The receptors stem from an older woman in good health.

Turning to this clonotype: Relative to the germline gene, one junction end is altered; a read error may explain this. V usage is TRBV10-3 and J usage is TRBJ2-2; TRBD2 might be the D (6 bases). Germline V gene sequence: CDR1 ENHRY, CDR2 SYGVKD. This CDR3 has 14 residues. This CDR3 reads CAIRDFSNTRELFF. The DNA for the CDR3 is TGTGCCATCCGGGACTTTTCGAACACCAGGGAGCTGTTTTTT.

The V call is TRBV20-1, the J call TRBJ2-1; 10 positions match TRBD2. In germline, CDR1 is DFQATT, CDR2 SNEGSKA (reference sequence). The CDR3 has 15 amino acids. V gave up 3 bases and J gave up 6 bases; unmatched junction bases: 8. This chain's CDR3 is CSARLIAGGGNEQFF. CDR3 coding DNA: TGCAGTGCTAGGTTAATAGCGGGAGGAGGCAATGAGCAGTTCTTC.

This chain uses TRBV29-1 with TRBJ2-1, with 7 bases fitting TRBD2. Germline assignment: CDR1 SQVTM and CDR2 ANQGSEA. The CDR3 runs 14 residues. Trimming cost V 8 bases and J 5 bases; bases outside gene matches: 12. The CDR3: CSTPAGGSHNEQFF. CDR3 coding DNA: TGCAGCACCCCTGCGGGCGGGAGTCACAATGAGCAGTTCTTC.

This clonotype showed up just a few times. This rearrangement joins TRBV20-1 to TRBJ2-1, with D perhaps TRBD2 (6 bases). The CDR3 has 16 residues. Trimming removed 3 bases from V and 5 bases from J, with 20 bases in between. Looked up from germline, CDR1 is DFQATT and CDR2 is SNEGSKA (reference sequence). The CDR3 protein is CSASPPFGGGHNEQFF. The DNA for the CDR3 is TGCAGTGCTAGCCCGCCGTTCGGGGGAGGACACAATGAGCAGTTCTTC.

The chain has TRBV28 and TRBJ2-2; no firm D call. V lost 7 bases and J lost 4, with 7 bases in between. The CDR3 consists of 12 residues. Germline-derived CDR1 and CDR2 are MDHEN and SYDVKM. The DNA for the CDR3 is TGTGCCAGCAAACGCGGCACCGGGGAGCTGTTTTTT. Protein: CASKRGTGELFF.

This chain links TRBV12-3 or TRBV12-4 with TRBJ2-1, with a weak D call TRBD2 (5 bases). This CDR3 is 16 amino acids long. V gave up 0 bases and J gave up 0 bases, with 9 bases separating them. The CDR3 DNA follows: TGTGCCAGCAGTTTAGCCGGACTTCGCTCCTACAATGAGCAGTTCTTC. It translates to CASSLAGLRSYNEQFF.

The table lists this clonotype with a few counts. V is TRBV7-2 and J is TRBJ2-3; D uncertain. The V and J ends lost 4 bases and 2 bases respectively, with 10 bases between them. CDR1 SGHTA and CDR2 FQGNSA come from the germline V gene. The CDR3 runs to 14 residues. In DNA, the CDR3 is TGTGCCAGCAGCTCCTGGCCTACCACAGATACGCAGTATTTT. Protein product: CASSSWPTTDTQYF.

Turning to this clonotype: Sequence at one end of the junction differs from germline and may be a read error. J is TRBJ2-1 and V is TRBV27, with 10 nucleotides matching TRBD2. Germline V CDR1 and CDR2: MNHEY, SMNVEV (reference sequence). The length of the CDR3 is 12 residues. Here the CDR3 DNA reads TGTGCCGGCAGTTTAAGCGGGAGGGCGATGTTCTTC. Translation: CAGSLSGRAMFF.

This clonotype is a singleton in its sample. The chain carries TRBV6-6 and TRBJ2-5; D may match TRBD1 or TRBD2 (5 bases each). This CDR3 is built from 17 residues. Germline V gene lookup returns CDR1 MNHNY and CDR2 SVGAGI (reference sequence). Trimming left V 6 bases short and J 0 bases short, with 20 bases between. Here the CDR3 DNA reads TGTGCCAGCAGCCCCCAAGGGGACCCGAGGTACCAAGAGACCCAGTACTTC. Residues: CASSPQGDPRYQETQYF.

The chain recombines TRBV27 with TRBJ2-1, with 7 bases matching TRBD2. From germline, CDR1 is MNHEY and CDR2 SMNVEV (reference sequence). This CDR3 has 15 residues. The V and J ends lost 6 bases and 5 bases, in that order; junction bases with no gene match: 10. The CDR3 DNA follows: TGTGCCAGCAGCCTCGGGGGACTACCAAACAATGAGCAGTTCTTC. Amino acids: CASSLGGLPNNEQFF.

The sample holds a few counts of this clonotype. The rearrangement uses TRBV21-1 and TRBJ2-5; the listed D gene, TRBD2, was not tested against the DNA. TRBV21-1 is tagged as a pseudogene. There are 18 residues in the CDR3. The CDR3 spells CASSRLFGRLRRGETQYF. In nucleotides, the CDR3 is TGTGCCAGCAGCAGATTATTCGGCAGGCTCCGGCGAGGGGAGACCCAGTACTTC.

CDR3 coding DNA: TGTGCCAGCAGCCCTCGGTCCAATCAGCCCCAGCATTTT. Translation: CASSPRSNQPQHF. The chain couples TRBV7-9 to TRBJ1-5; D not certain. CDR1 is SEHNR and CDR2 is FQNEAQ in the germline V gene (reference sequence). The V end lost 5 bases, the J end lost 3 bases, and 8 bases lay between the germline ends. CDR3 length: 13 amino acids.

The chain carries TRBV6-5 and TRBJ2-1, with 11 positions matching TRBD1. Germline CDR1 and CDR2: MNHEY and SVGAGI. This CDR3 comprises 16 residues. The V and J ends lost 4 bases and 2 bases, in that order; junction bases with no gene match: 4. The CDR3 here is CASSSGQGGTYNEQFF. The CDR3 DNA follows: TGTGCCAGCAGTTCGGGACAGGGGGGCACCTACAATGAGCAGTTCTTC.

The chain carries TRBV2 and TRBJ2-3; 10 bases map to TRBD1. The CDR3 has 14 amino acids. Germline assignment: CDR1 SNHLY and CDR2 FYNNEI. With 11 bases clipped from V and 5 bases from J, the junction kept 10 bases outside the gene matches. CDR3 DNA sequence: TGTGCCGAAGGTGACAGGGGGCTTGGAGATACGCAGTATTTT. This encodes CAEGDRGLGDTQYF.

This chain connects TRBV5-6 to TRBJ1-5; TRBD1 is a possible D gene (6 bases). CDR3 length: 12 residues. V was clipped by 4 bases and J by 7 bases, with 9 bases between them. Germline V gene sequence: CDR1 SGHDT, CDR2 YYEEEE. Here the CDR3 reads CASSTQGQPQHF. CDR3 DNA: TGTGCCAGCAGCACACAGGGACAGCCCCAGCATTTT.